Listed here are 11 T cell receptor beta chains from one sample, sequenced in a study of T cell repertoires in cytomegalovirus infection. Each CDR3 protein is one row after TCRdb ran MiXCR on the reads. The profile covers 270,000 or so distinct CDR3 sequences, with about 18% appearing a single time and roughly 45% taken by the ten largest. Sequences were obtained from CD8+ T cells from PBMCs. Receptors originate from a human donor in good health (CMV status not recorded). Some clones in this sample may be carry-over from other donors' samples.

V gene TRBV19 combines with J gene TRBJ1-3; D unresolved. Trimming cost V 7 bases and J 2 bases, with 12 bases left between them. In germline, CDR1 is LNHDA, CDR2 SQIVND (reference sequence). The CDR3 sequence is 14 residues long. The CDR3 coding sequence is TGTGCCAGTACCACGAGATCAGCTGGAAACACCATATATTTT. Protein sequence: CASTTRSAGNTIYF.

The chain employs TRBV12-3 or TRBV12-4 and TRBJ1-2; D remains ambiguous. V was pared by 3 bases and J by 6 bases, with 14 bases between. The CDR3 is made up of 14 amino acids. As DNA, the CDR3 is TGTGCCAGCAGTTTCGGGCCGGAGGGCCATGGCTACACCTTC. As protein: CASSFGPEGHGYTF.

The gene calls are TRBV18 and TRBJ2-7, with 8 bases aligning to TRBD2. Germline V lookup: CDR1 KGHSH, CDR2 LQKENI. V shed 2 bases, J shed 1 base, and the junction held 4 bases outside the gene matches. CDR3 length: 15 residues. The CDR3 DNA sequence: TGTGCCAGCTCACCAAGAGCGGGGGATTCCTACGAGCAGTACTTC. It yields the protein CASSPRAGDSYEQYF. Combining the CDR3 with reference TRBV18 and TRBJ2-7 gives the whole variable domain NAGVMQNPRHLVRRRGQEARLRCSPMKGHSHVYWYRQLPEEGLKFMVYLQKENIIDESGMPKERFSAEFPKEGPSILRIQQVVRGDSAAYFCASSPRAGDSYEQYFGPGTRLTVT.

This clonotype turned up a few times. The gene calls are TRBV2 and TRBJ2-2, with 14 bases identical to TRBD2. In germline, CDR1 is SNHLY, CDR2 FYNNEI. This CDR3 has 20 residues. The ends lost 5 bases at V and 0 bases at J; junction bases unmatched: 11. The CDR3, as DNA: TGTGCCAGCAGTCCTTCCAGACTAGCGGGGGGGCCTGCGAACACCGGGGAGCTGTTTTTT. This codes for CASSPSRLAGGPANTGELFF. The full variable domain, with the rest looked up from reference TRBV2 and TRBJ2-2, is EPEVTQTPSHQVTQMGQEVILRCVPISNHLYFYWYRQILGQKVEFLVSFYNNEISEKSEIFDDQFSVERPDGSNFTLKIRSTKLEDSAMYFCASSPSRLAGGPANTGELFFGEGSRLTVL.

This clonotype was seen only a few times. The chain is built from TRBV7-9 and TRBJ1-2, with 11 bases aligning to TRBD1. The CDR3 spans 13 residues. Germline trimming cut 4 bases from V and 8 bases from J; bases unmatched to any gene: 3. CDR1 and CDR2 (germline): SEHNR, FQNEAQ (reference sequence). CDR3 sequence reads: CASSSGQGAGYTF. The CDR3 nucleotides read TGTGCCAGCAGCTCAGGACAGGGGGCCGGCTACACCTTC.

This clonotype was picked up a small number of times. The gene calls are TRBV7-9 and TRBJ2-4; tentatively, D is TRBD1 or TRBD2 (5 bases each). The CDR3 is 16 amino acids. V was clipped by 5 bases and J by 5 bases, with 19 bases between them. CDR1 is SEHNR and CDR2 is FQNEAQ in the germline V gene (reference sequence). The CDR3 is CASSPATGRVENIQYF. The CDR3 nucleotides are TGTGCCAGCAGCCCAGCTACGGGGCGGGTCGAAAACATTCAGTACTTC.

V and J are TRBV9 and TRBJ2-4, with 8 positions matching TRBD2. This CDR3 spans 16 amino acids. The V and J ends lost 0 bases and 7 bases, in that order; junction bases with no gene match: 9. In germline, CDR1 is SGDLS, CDR2 YYNGEE. Here the CDR3 reads CASSVEPAGAGNIQYF. The CDR3 DNA follows: TGTGCCAGCAGCGTAGAACCAGCGGGGGCCGGGAACATTCAGTACTTC.

Many counts were recorded for this clonotype. The chain combines TRBV6-5 with TRBJ2-1; 10 nucleotides match TRBD1. CDR3 length equals 16 residues. Germline loops: CDR1 MNHEY, CDR2 SVGAGI. V lost 2 bases to trimming and J lost 3 bases; unmatched junction nucleotides: 4. The CDR3 here is CASSYLGQGGYNEQFF. As DNA, the CDR3 is TGTGCCAGCAGTTACCTTGGACAGGGGGGCTACAATGAGCAGTTCTTC.

This clonotype appeared a few times. For the CDR3, the DNA is TGCGCCAGCGAACCGGGACTAGCGGGGGGAGAGCAGTTCTTC. Its protein product is CASEPGLAGGEQFF. The V and J genes are TRBV4-1 and TRBJ2-1; 15 bases line up with TRBD2. The CDR3 extends over 14 amino acids. With V trimmed by 8 bases and J by 10 bases, 6 bases remained unmatched. The germline V gene has CDR1 MGHRA and CDR2 YSYEKL.

There are a few counts of this clonotype. This rearrangement joins TRBV29-1 to TRBJ2-2; 8 positions agree with TRBD1. Looked up from germline, CDR1 is SQVTM and CDR2 is ANQGSEA. This CDR3 has 13 amino acids. Unmatched junction bases numbered 5, after V lost 6 bases and J lost 5 bases. DNA of the CDR3: TGCAGCGTCCTAGGACAGGGAACCGGGGAGCTGTTTTTT. Its protein product is CSVLGQGTGELFF.

This clonotype has only a few counts. The V call is TRBV5-4, the J call TRBJ1-2; 10 positions match TRBD1. Germline CDR1 reads SGHNT; CDR2 reads YYREEE (reference sequence). The CDR3 covers 17 residues. V lost 3 bases, J lost 8 bases, and 16 bases stayed unmatched. The DNA of the CDR3 is TGTGCCAGCAGCTGGGACGGGACAGGGGAAAGTAGGCGAGGCTACACCTTC. This codes for CASSWDGTGESRRGYTF.